Below are 32 T cell receptor beta chains sequenced from a single sample in a study of blood T cell repertoires in COVID-19. TCRdb keeps only in-frame clones here, not all; method: immunoSEQ multiplex PCR. The data contain approximately 210,000 clones, around nine tenths of them singletons. The sample was peripheral blood. These receptors were collected from a woman in her thirties or forties who had recovered from COVID-19.

CDR3 residues: CASSQQGTVSEKLFF. The CDR3 nucleotides read TGTGCCAGCAGCCAACAGGGGACAGTAAGTGAAAAACTGTTTTTT. V usage is TRBV3-1 (or the pseudogene TRBV3-2) and J usage is TRBJ1-4, with 7 bases that match TRBD1. This CDR3 has 15 residues. V dropped 2 bases and J dropped 7; count of bases not matched to a gene: 7. Germline CDR1 reads LGHDT; CDR2 reads YNNKEL (reference sequence).

The chain employs TRBV20-1 and TRBJ1-5; a weak D match, TRBD1 (6 bases). Trimming took 3 bases from V and 0 from J, leaving 18 bases between them. The CDR3 has 17 amino acids. From germline, CDR1 is DFQATT and CDR2 SNEGSKA (reference sequence). The CDR3 loop is CSASQGPTFYSNQPQHF. CDR3 DNA: TGCAGTGCTAGTCAGGGGCCAACTTTTTATAGCAATCAGCCCCAGCATTTT.

The chain carries TRBV24-1 and TRBJ1-4; D perhaps matches TRBD1 (6 bases). The germline gives CDR1 KGHDR, CDR2 SFDVKD. There are 14 residues in the CDR3. Trimming removed 6 bases from V and 5 bases from J, with 12 bases in between. The CDR3 DNA reads as TGTGCCACCAGTCCAGGGGTTGGGAATGAAAAACTGTTTTTT. This sequence encodes CATSPGVGNEKLFF.

The chain is built from TRBV28 and TRBJ2-3; D gene ambiguous. The CDR3 is 11 residues long. V was pared by 8 bases and J by 1 base, with 4 bases between. CDR1 and CDR2 (germline): MDHEN, SYDVKM. CDR3 amino acids: CASRGTDTQYF. The CDR3 DNA reads as TGTGCCAGCCGAGGCACAGATACGCAGTATTTT.

This clone was seen more than once but under ten times. The rearrangement joins TRBV28 to TRBJ2-2; a possible D gene is TRBD1 (7 bases). Germline assignment: CDR1 MDHEN and CDR2 SYDVKM. This CDR3 region has 15 residues. V was shortened by 4 bases and J by 2 bases, with 11 bases between the two germline ends. The CDR3: CASSSGGQNTGELFF. The CDR3 bases are TGTGCCAGCAGTTCAGGGGGGCAAAACACCGGGGAGCTGTTTTTT.

The rearrangement links TRBV20-1 to TRBJ1-1, with no clear D. V was pared by 3 bases and J by 7 bases, with 12 bases between. The CDR3 runs to 12 residues. Per germline, CDR1 DFQATT and CDR2 SNEGSKA (reference sequence). The CDR3 loop reads CSASRQANEAFF. As DNA, the CDR3 is TGCAGTGCTAGTCGGCAGGCAAATGAAGCTTTCTTT.

This clone was detected only once. This sample includes further DNA sequences coding for the same CDR3. J is TRBJ2-7 and V is TRBV10-3; weak D call: TRBD1 (5 bases). The V gene lost 2 bases and the J gene lost 4 bases, with 6 bases spanning the gap. Germline V gene data show CDR1 as ENHRY and CDR2 as SYGVKD. CDR3 size: 12 residues. The CDR3 region is CAISEQGYEQYF. Written as DNA, the CDR3 is TGTGCCATCAGTGAGCAGGGTTACGAGCAGTACTTC.

The J gene is TRBJ2-5, the V gene TRBV24-1, with D maybe TRBD2 (6 bases). The CDR3 covers 14 residues. V gave up 9 bases and J gave up 2 bases, with 15 bases separating them. Germline CDR1 KGHDR, CDR2 SFDVKD. CDR3 protein: CATSHPGVQETQYF. The CDR3 bases are TGTGCCACCTCTCATCCGGGGGTACAAGAGACCCAGTACTTC.

The CDR3 sequence: CASSRLAGDYEQYF. CDR3 DNA sequence: TGTGCCAGTAGCAGACTAGCGGGAGATTACGAGCAGTACTTC. This chain connects TRBV19 to TRBJ2-7; 12 bases line up with TRBD2. CDR3 length: 14 residues. In germline, CDR1 is LNHDA, CDR2 SQIVND (reference sequence). The V and J ends lost 6 bases and 4 bases, in that order; junction bases with no gene match: 4. The full variable domain, completed using reference TRBV19 and TRBJ2-7, is DGGITQSPKYLFRKEGQNVTLSCEQNLNHDAMYWYRQDPGQGLRLIYYSQIVNDFQKGDIAEGYSVSREKKESFPLTVTSAQKNPTAFYLCASSRLAGDYEQYFGPGTRLTVT.

The V gene is TRBV19, the J gene TRBJ2-3; the match to TRBD2 covers 14 bases. Losses at the gene ends were 7 bases for V and 0 bases for J; bases not matched to a gene: 15. The CDR3 totals 20 residues. CDR1 is LNHDA and CDR2 is SQIVND in the germline V gene (reference sequence). The CDR3 sequence is CASTRTVRTSGRRSTDTQYF. CDR3 DNA sequence: TGTGCCAGTACCCGGACAGTGAGGACTAGCGGGAGGAGGAGCACAGATACGCAGTATTTT.

The chain is built from TRBV19 and TRBJ2-6; no clear D gene. CDR3 length: 18 residues. The germline V and J ends were trimmed by 0 bases and 1 base, with 13 bases remaining between them. The V gene's germline CDR1 is LNHDA and CDR2 SQIVND (reference sequence). DNA of the CDR3: TGTGCCAGTAGTATAGAGCCCCTGCGGTGGTCTGGGGCCAACGTCCTGACTTTC. Translation: CASSIEPLRWSGANVLTF.

The chain recombines TRBV18 with TRBJ2-2; weak D call: TRBD1 (6 bases). V lost 4 bases and J lost 0, with 12 bases in between. The CDR3 length is 16 residues. The germline CDR1 and CDR2 sequences are KGHSH and LQKENI. In DNA form, the CDR3 reads TGTGCCAGCTCACTGAATGGACAGACGAACACCGGGGAGCTGTTTTTT. It codes for CASSLNGQTNTGELFF.

The chain carries TRBV2 and TRBJ1-2; D is ambiguous. The V gene's germline CDR1 is SNHLY and CDR2 FYNNEI. The V end lost 2 bases, the J end lost 3 bases, and 7 bases lay between the germline ends. This CDR3 contains 13 residues. CDR3 region: CASSEMGDYGYTF. The CDR3 bases are TGTGCCAGCAGTGAAATGGGAGACTATGGCTACACCTTC.

V gene TRBV27 combines with J gene TRBJ2-7, with D possibly TRBD1 on 5 matching bases. The V and J ends lost 8 bases and 5 bases respectively, with 25 bases between them. CDR3 length: 16 residues. Germline lookup yields CDR1 MNHEY and CDR2 SMNVEV (reference sequence). CDR3: CASGDPWGRSYDEQYF. The CDR3 bases are TGTGCCAGCGGAGACCCGTGGGGCAGGTCCTACGACGAGCAGTACTTC.

A few counts support this clone. The genes are TRBV20-1 and TRBJ1-2, with 7 nucleotides matching TRBD1. CDR1 is DFQATT and CDR2 is SNEGSKA in the germline V gene (reference sequence). The CDR3 has 11 residues. J lost 6 bases, V lost 5 bases, and 3 bases had no gene match. CDR3 region: CSAPRGHGYTF. Written as DNA, the CDR3 is TGCAGTGCTCCGAGGGGGCATGGCTACACCTTC.

This clone was observed once. V is TRBV12-5 and J is TRBJ2-2, with D possibly TRBD2 on 6 matching bases. The CDR3 sequence is 13 residues long. Trimming removed 2 bases from V and 6 bases from J, with 7 bases in between. Looked up from germline, CDR1 is LGHNT and CDR2 is FRNRAP. The CDR3 is CASGLSGAGELFF. As DNA, the CDR3 is TGTGCTAGTGGTTTGTCGGGGGCCGGGGAGCTGTTTTTT.

V usage is TRBV29-1 and J usage is TRBJ2-1, with D perhaps TRBD2 (5 bases). Between the trimmed V and J ends, which lost 6 bases and 2 bases, there was a span of 14 bases. This CDR3 is 14 amino acids long. Germline V gene sequence: CDR1 SQVTM, CDR2 ANQGSEA. The CDR3 DNA sequence: TGCAGCGTCCAGCTGAGAGGGACCTACAATGAGCAGTTCTTC. As protein: CSVQLRGTYNEQFF.

This chain uses TRBV6-5 with TRBJ1-6, with 7 bases aligning to TRBD1. CDR1 and CDR2 (germline): MNHEY, SVGAGI. Germline trimming cut 2 bases from V and 9 bases from J; bases unmatched to any gene: 10. The CDR3 runs 16 residues. The CDR3 DNA follows: TGTGCCAGCAGTTACGCTACAGGGGCATTGGGTTCACCCCTCCACTTT. Its protein product is CASSYATGALGSPLHF.

About this clone itself: Other DNA variants within this sample encode the same CDR3. The V gene is TRBV27, the J gene TRBJ2-7, with TRBD1 as a possible D gene (6 bases). There are 13 residues in the CDR3. V gave up 2 bases and J gave up 4 bases, with 9 bases separating them. Germline V gives CDR1 MNHEY, CDR2 SMNVEV (reference sequence). The DNA of the CDR3 is TGTGCCAGCAGTTTAAGGGGGTCTTACGAGCAGTACTTC. Translation: CASSLRGSYEQYF.

The J gene is TRBJ2-3, the V gene TRBV18; the D gene is possibly TRBD2 (5 bases). The V gene's germline CDR1 is KGHSH and CDR2 LQKENI. Trimming stripped 6 bases from V and 0 bases from J, with 16 bases between. This CDR3 has 16 amino acids. The CDR3 region is CASSIATRASTDTQYF. Here the CDR3 DNA reads TGTGCCAGCTCCATAGCGACACGTGCTAGCACAGATACGCAGTATTTT.

The chain employs TRBV25-1 and TRBJ1-2, with 7 bases matching TRBD1. The germline gives CDR1 MGHDK, CDR2 SYGVNS. This CDR3 region has 16 residues. V trimming: 6 bases; J trimming: 0 bases; junction bases outside the gene matches: 10. CDR3 sequence reads: CASSHRGQDPNYGYTF. The DNA of the CDR3 is TGTGCCAGCAGCCACCGAGGACAGGACCCTAACTATGGCTACACCTTC.

This clone was found once. V usage is TRBV5-6 and J usage is TRBJ1-3; TRBD1 is a possible D gene (6 bases). Between the trimmed V and J ends, which lost 7 bases and 2 bases, there was a span of 13 bases. Germline V gives CDR1 SGHDT, CDR2 YYEEEE. The CDR3 runs 14 residues. The CDR3 protein is CASADTGPGNTIYF. CDR3 coding DNA: TGTGCCAGCGCTGATACAGGGCCTGGAAACACCATATATTTT.

The rearrangement joins TRBV15 to TRBJ1-3; D is unresolved. The V gene's germline CDR1 is LNHNV and CDR2 YYDKDF (reference sequence). Trimming stripped 2 bases from V and 4 bases from J, with 12 bases between. This CDR3 contains 15 residues. In DNA form, the CDR3 reads TGTGCCACCAGCAGACCCAGGTTCTCAGGAAACACCATATATTTT. Its protein is CATSRPRFSGNTIYF.

This clone was picked up a small number of times. The CDR3 protein is CASSFQATSGSTDTQYF. For the CDR3, the DNA is TGTGCCAGCAGCTTCCAGGCGACTAGCGGGAGTACAGATACGCAGTATTTT. The rearrangement uses TRBV11-3 and TRBJ2-3; 12 bases line up with TRBD2. Germline-derived CDR1 and CDR2 are SGHNT and YENEEA. This CDR3 comprises 17 residues. J lost 3 bases, V lost 3 bases, and 7 bases had no gene match.

This chain connects TRBV3-1 (or the pseudogene TRBV3-2) to TRBJ2-1; 8 bases map to TRBD2. The germline V gene has CDR1 LGHDT and CDR2 YNNKEL (reference sequence). The V and J ends lost 0 bases and 7 bases, in that order; junction bases with no gene match: 8. The CDR3 loop spans 16 amino acids. The CDR3 region is CASSQEFREGSNEQFF. In DNA, the CDR3 is TGTGCCAGCAGCCAAGAGTTCCGGGAGGGATCGAATGAGCAGTTCTTC.

The chain is built from TRBV30 and TRBJ2-2; a possible D gene is TRBD2 (5 bases). This CDR3 has 15 residues. Germline CDR1 is GTSNPN and CDR2 is SVGIG (reference sequence). V was shortened by 2 bases and J by 4 bases, with 14 bases between the two germline ends. CDR3 region: CAWSSSSSGTGELFF. In nucleotides, the CDR3 is TGTGCCTGGAGTTCTAGCTCGAGTGGCACCGGGGAGCTGTTTTTT.

The CDR3 region has the DNA TGCAGTGCTCAAAACTATGGCTACACCTTC. Its translation: CSAQNYGYTF. The chain combines TRBV20-1 with TRBJ1-2; D gene unclear. CDR3 size: 10 residues. The germline V and J ends were trimmed by 5 bases and 2 bases, with 3 bases remaining between them. CDR1 and CDR2 from the germline V gene are DFQATT and SNEGSKA (reference sequence).

V is TRBV19 and J is TRBJ1-4; TRBD1 is a possible D gene (5 bases). The germline V gene has CDR1 LNHDA and CDR2 SQIVND (reference sequence). CDR3 length: 15 amino acids. Trimming removed 4 bases from V and 6 bases from J, with 15 bases in between. The DNA of the CDR3 is TGTGCCAGTAGTAGGGGAGGGGCAATGGATGAAAAACTGTTTTTT. This translates into CASSRGGAMDEKLFF.

This clone was picked up a small number of times. The chain couples TRBV5-1 to TRBJ1-4; no reliable D call. The ends were cut back, 0 bases at V and 0 bases at J, with 12 bases in the middle. Germline values: CDR1 SGHRS, CDR2 YFSETQ. The CDR3 covers 17 residues. The CDR3 sequence: CASSLESVSTTNEKLFF. The CDR3 DNA reads as TGCGCCAGCAGCTTGGAATCTGTTAGTACAACTAATGAAAAACTGTTTTTT.

This clone was observed a single time. V and J are TRBV12-3 or TRBV12-4 and TRBJ1-1; 8 nucleotides align to TRBD1. V lost 7 bases to trimming and J lost 6 bases; unmatched junction nucleotides: 4. The CDR3 has 12 residues. The CDR3 nucleotides are TGTGCCAGCACCCCGACAGGGGCTGAAGCTTTCTTT. Translating gives CASTPTGAEAFF.

Points on this clone: This sample includes further DNA sequences coding for the same CDR3. The rearrangement links TRBV5-4 to TRBJ2-5, with TRBD2 identical over 16 bases. This CDR3 has 17 amino acids. J gave up 5 bases and V 4 bases, and 8 bases lay outside the gene matches. The germline CDR1 and CDR2 sequences are SGHNT and YYREEE (reference sequence). CDR3 amino acids: CASSPGLAGGPEETQYF. In DNA form, the CDR3 reads TGTGCCAGCAGCCCGGGACTAGCGGGAGGGCCTGAGGAGACCCAGTACTTC.

This clone was seen only once. CDR3 region: CASSQDGGTDYGYTF. DNA for the CDR3: TGTGCCAGCAGCCAAGATGGGGGGACGGACTATGGCTACACCTTC. V gene TRBV3-1 (or the pseudogene TRBV3-2) combines with J gene TRBJ1-2; the D gene is possibly TRBD1 (5 bases). The CDR3 loop spans 15 amino acids. With 0 bases removed from V and 3 bases from J, the gap between germline ends came to 11 bases. Germline-derived CDR1 and CDR2 are LGHDT and YNNKEL (reference sequence).